This paragraph reports one T cell receptor beta chain. This record belongs to a study of technical replicates of blood from a few donors. The V gene end was trimmed by 1 base and the J gene end by 3 bases; junction bases not matched to a gene: 3. CDR1 SEHNR and CDR2 FQNEAQ come from the germline V gene (reference sequence). CDR3 length: 15 amino acids. TCRdb's copy holds only in-frame clones and misses some; the assay was immunoSEQ multiplex PCR. Of around 80,000 clones in the sample, 75% to 90% were seen once. The receptor comes from a human donor in good health. The chain combines TRBV7-9 with TRBJ2-3; TRBD2 agrees at 8 bases. Sequenced sample: T cells isolated from PBMCs. This CDR3 is CASSLGVAGTDTQYF. The CDR3, as DNA: TGTGCCAGCAGCTTAGGGGTAGCGGGAACAGATACGCAGTATTTT.